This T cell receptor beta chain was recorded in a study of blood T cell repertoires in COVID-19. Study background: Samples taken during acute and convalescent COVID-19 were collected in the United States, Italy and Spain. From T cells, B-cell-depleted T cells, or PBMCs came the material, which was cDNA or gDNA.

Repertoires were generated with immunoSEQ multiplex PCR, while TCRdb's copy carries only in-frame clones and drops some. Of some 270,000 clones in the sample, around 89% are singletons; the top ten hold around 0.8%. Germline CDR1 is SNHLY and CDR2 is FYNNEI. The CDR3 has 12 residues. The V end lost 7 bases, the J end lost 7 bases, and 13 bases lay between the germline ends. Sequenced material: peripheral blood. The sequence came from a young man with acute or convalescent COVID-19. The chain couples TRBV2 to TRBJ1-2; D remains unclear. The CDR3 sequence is CASTPSDSGYTF. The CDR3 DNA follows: TGTGCCAGCACCCCAAGCGACTCTGGCTACACCTTC. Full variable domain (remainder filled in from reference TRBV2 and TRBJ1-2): EPEVTQTPSHQVTQMGQEVILRCVPISNHLYFYWYRQILGQKVEFLVSFYNNEISEKSEIFDDQFSVERPDGSNFTLKIRSTKLEDSAMYFCASTPSDSGYTFGSGTRLTVV.